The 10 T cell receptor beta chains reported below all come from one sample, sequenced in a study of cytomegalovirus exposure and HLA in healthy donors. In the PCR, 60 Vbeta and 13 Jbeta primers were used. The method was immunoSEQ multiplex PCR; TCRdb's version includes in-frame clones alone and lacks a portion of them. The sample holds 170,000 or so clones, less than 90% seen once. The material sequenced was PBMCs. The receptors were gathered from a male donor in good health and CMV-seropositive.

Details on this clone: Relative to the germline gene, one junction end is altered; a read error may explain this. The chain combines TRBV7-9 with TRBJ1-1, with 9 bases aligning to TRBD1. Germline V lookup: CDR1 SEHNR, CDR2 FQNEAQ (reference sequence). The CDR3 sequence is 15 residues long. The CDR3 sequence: CSSSLARTGDTEAFF. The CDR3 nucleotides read TGTTCCAGCAGCTTGGCCAGGACAGGGGACACTGAAGCTTTCTTT.

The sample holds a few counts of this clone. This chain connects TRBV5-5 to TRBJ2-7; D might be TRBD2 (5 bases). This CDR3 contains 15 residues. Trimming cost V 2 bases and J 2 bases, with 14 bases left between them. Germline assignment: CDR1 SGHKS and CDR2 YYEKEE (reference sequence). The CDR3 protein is CASSLGAATTYEQYF. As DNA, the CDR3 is TGTGCCAGCAGCTTAGGAGCGGCCACCACCTACGAGCAGTACTTC.

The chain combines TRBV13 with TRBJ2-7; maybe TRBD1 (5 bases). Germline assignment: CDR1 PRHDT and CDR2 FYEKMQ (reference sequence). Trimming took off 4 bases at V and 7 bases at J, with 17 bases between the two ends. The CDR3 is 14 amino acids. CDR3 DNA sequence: TGTGCCAGCAGCTCTACCAGGGTACCCGAGGAGCAGTACTTC. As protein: CASSSTRVPEEQYF.

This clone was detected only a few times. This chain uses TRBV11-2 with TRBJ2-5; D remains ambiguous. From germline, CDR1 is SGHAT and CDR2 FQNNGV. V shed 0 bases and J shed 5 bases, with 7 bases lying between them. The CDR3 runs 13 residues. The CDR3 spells CASSLDYRETQYF. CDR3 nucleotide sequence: TGTGCCAGCAGCTTAGACTACCGGGAGACCCAGTACTTC. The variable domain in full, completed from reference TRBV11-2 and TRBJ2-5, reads EAGVAQSPRYKIIEKRQSVAFWCNPISGHATLYWYQQILGQGPKLLIQFQNNGVVDDSQLPKDRFSAERLKGVDSTLKIQPAKLEDSAVYLCASSLDYRETQYFGPGTRLLVL.

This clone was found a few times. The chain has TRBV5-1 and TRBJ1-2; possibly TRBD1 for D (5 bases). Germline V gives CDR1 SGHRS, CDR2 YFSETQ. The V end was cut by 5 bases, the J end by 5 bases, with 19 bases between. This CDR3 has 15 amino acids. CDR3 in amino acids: CASRQGTLQGYGYTF. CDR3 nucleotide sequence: TGCGCCAGCAGACAAGGGACTCTCCAGGGATATGGCTACACCTTC.

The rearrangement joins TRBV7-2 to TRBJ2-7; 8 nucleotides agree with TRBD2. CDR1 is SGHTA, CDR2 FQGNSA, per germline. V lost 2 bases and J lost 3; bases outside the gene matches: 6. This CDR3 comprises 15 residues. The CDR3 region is CASSLISGNLYEQYF. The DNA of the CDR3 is TGTGCCAGCAGCTTAATTAGCGGGAATCTCTACGAGCAGTACTTC. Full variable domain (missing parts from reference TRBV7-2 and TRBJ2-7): GAGVSQSPSNKVTEKGKDVELRCDPISGHTALYWYRQSLGQGLEFLIYFQGNSAPDKSGLPSDRFSAERTGGSVSTLTIQRTQQEDSAVYLCASSLISGNLYEQYFGPGTRLTVT.

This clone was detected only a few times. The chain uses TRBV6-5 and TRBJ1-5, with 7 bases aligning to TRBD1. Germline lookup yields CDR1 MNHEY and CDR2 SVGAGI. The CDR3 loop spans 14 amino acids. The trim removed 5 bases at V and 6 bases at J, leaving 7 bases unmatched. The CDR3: CASSRQGLGQPQHF. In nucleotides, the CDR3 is TGTGCCAGCAGTCGACAGGGCTTAGGTCAGCCCCAGCATTTT.

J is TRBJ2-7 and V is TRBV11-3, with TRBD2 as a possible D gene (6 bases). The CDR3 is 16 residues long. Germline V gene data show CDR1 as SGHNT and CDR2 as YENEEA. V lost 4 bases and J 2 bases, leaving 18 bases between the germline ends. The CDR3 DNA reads TGTGCCAGCAGCTCGAAACCCCCGGGACTCGCCTACGAGCAGTACTTC. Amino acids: CASSSKPPGLAYEQYF.

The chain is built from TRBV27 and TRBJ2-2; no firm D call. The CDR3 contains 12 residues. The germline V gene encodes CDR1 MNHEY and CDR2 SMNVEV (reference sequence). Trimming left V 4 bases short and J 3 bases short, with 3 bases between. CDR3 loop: CASSSDTGELFF. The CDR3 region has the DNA TGTGCCAGCAGTTCCGACACCGGGGAGCTGTTTTTT.

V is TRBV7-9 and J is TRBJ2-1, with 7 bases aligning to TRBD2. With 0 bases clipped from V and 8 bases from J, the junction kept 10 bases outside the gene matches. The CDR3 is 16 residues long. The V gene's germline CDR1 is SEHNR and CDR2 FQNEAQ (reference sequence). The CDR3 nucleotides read TGTGCCAGCAGCTTAGCGGCTGGCGGGAGTTTCGATGAGCAGTTCTTC. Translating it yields CASSLAAGGSFDEQFF.